This TCR beta chain came from a study of blood T cell repertoires in COVID-19. Study-level background: There were acute and convalescent COVID-19 samples, and they came from the United States, Italy and Spain.

Original methodology: Nucleated cell number was recorded as an estimate derived from reference gene primer amplification. Here immunoSEQ multiplex PCR was the method, and the copy in TCRdb shows in-frame clones only, minus some. V, J and clone size were drawn from that table, and D and trimming were deduced from the DNA. This sample has around 190,000 clones; roughly 78% occur once, and the top ten carry about 7%. Sequencing was performed on peripheral blood. The sequence came from a man between 65 and 85 years old with active or convalescent COVID-19.

Here the CDR3 reads CASSPDTQGPRAIYF. CDR3 bases: TGCGCCAGCAGCCCGGACACGCAAGGGCCTCGGGCCATATATTTT. This sequence joins TRBV5-1 and TRBJ1-3; D might be TRBD1 (5 bases). The CDR3 runs to 15 residues. V lost 4 bases, J lost 11 bases, and 22 bases lay in between. Germline CDR1 is SGHRS and CDR2 is YFSETQ.